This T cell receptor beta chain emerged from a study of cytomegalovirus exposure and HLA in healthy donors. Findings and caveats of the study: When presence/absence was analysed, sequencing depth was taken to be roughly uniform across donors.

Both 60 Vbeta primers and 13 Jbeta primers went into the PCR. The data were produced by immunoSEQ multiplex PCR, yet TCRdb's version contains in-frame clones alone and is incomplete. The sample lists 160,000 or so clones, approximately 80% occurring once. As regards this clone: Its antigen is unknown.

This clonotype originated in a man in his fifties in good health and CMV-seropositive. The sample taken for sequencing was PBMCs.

The CDR3 protein is CASSGGQGYNEKLFF. In DNA, the CDR3 is TGTGCCAGCAGTGGTGGACAGGGTTATAATGAAAAACTGTTTTTT. The gene calls are TRBV25-1 and TRBJ1-4; 8 bases are shared with TRBD1. The CDR3 runs to 15 residues. Trimming took 4 bases from V and 4 from J; bases not matched to a gene: 5. CDR1 and CDR2 from the germline V gene are MGHDK and SYGVNS.